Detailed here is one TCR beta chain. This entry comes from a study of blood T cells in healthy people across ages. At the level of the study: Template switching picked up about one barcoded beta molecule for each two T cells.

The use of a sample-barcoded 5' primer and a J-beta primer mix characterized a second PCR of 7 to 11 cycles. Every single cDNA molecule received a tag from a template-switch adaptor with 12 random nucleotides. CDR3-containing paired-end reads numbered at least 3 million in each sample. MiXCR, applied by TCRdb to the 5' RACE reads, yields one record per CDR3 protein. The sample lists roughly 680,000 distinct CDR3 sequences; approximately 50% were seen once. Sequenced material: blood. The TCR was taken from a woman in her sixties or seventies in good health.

CDR3 coding DNA: TGCAGTGCTAGATTACCGGGACGGAGGAATGAAAAACTGTTTTTT. Protein product: CSARLPGRRNEKLFF. The chain is built from TRBV20-1 and TRBJ1-4; TRBD1 might be the D (5 bases). The length of the CDR3 is 15 residues. With 2 bases removed from V and 5 bases from J, the gap between germline ends came to 15 bases. Germline CDR1 DFQATT, CDR2 SNEGSKA (reference sequence).